One T cell receptor (beta chain) is described in this entry. Libraries were prepared by immunoSEQ multiplex PCR; TCRdb keeps only in-frame clonotypes and omits some of them. The sample records fewer than 350,000 clones, approximately 90% being singletons. This sample was taken from a study of blood T cell repertoires in COVID-19. Study context: T cells, B-cell-depleted T cells, or PBMCs supplied cDNA or gDNA.

Trimming took 0 bases from V and 0 from J, leaving 5 bases between them. Germline loops: CDR1 ENHRY, CDR2 SYGVKD. The CDR3 sequence is 15 residues long. The study drew participants aged 18 to 89 years from under 30 US areas. During the 2 weeks before they entered the study, exposed participants had met someone with a PCR-confirmed or clinician-diagnosed COVID-19 case. The clonotype originates from a man between 35 and 55 years old who had been exposed to COVID-19. The sample consisted of PBMCs or T cells enriched from blood (not recorded which). V usage is TRBV10-3 and J usage is TRBJ1-4; no reliable D call. The CDR3 DNA reads TGTGCCATCAGTGAGTCTAGTGCAACTAATGAAAAACTGTTTTTT. It yields the protein CAISESSATNEKLFF.